This passage covers 22 T cell receptor beta chains from one sample sequenced in a study of immune heterogeneity within non-small cell lung tumors. Multiplex PCR was performed with 32 V and 13 J primers, and it amplified TCR beta CDR3. MiXCR, run by TCRdb on the multiplex PCR reads, gives a single entry per CDR3 protein. The sample contains 30,000 to 40,000 distinct CDR3 sequences, about 29% of which appear only once. Bulk tumor genomic DNA constituted the template, at around 600 ng per sample. Biopsies, several per primary tumor and spaced far apart, were collected during surgery. Patients with untreated, newly diagnosed non-small cell lung cancer underwent curative surgery. Material: lung tumor tissue. The origin of the receptors is a man aged 35-49 years with non-small cell lung cancer.

This clonotype was picked up many times. V and J are TRBV6-1 and TRBJ2-7; 9 nucleotides line up with TRBD2. The J segment lost 2 bases and the V segment lost 5 bases, leaving 10 bases of the junction unmatched. Germline assignment: CDR1 MNHNS and CDR2 SASEGT. The CDR3 contains 16 residues. The DNA for the CDR3 is TGTGCCAGCAGTCTCCAGACTAGCGGTACACCCTACGAGCAGTACTTC. As protein: CASSLQTSGTPYEQYF.

The chain has TRBV4-2 and TRBJ2-2; 8 positions agree with TRBD2. CDR1 is LGHNA and CDR2 is YNFKEQ in the germline V gene. The CDR3 length is 16 residues. V trimming: 4 bases; J trimming: 3 bases; junction bases outside the gene matches: 7. The CDR3 sequence: CASSPQQAGDTGELFF. The CDR3 DNA follows: TGTGCCAGCAGCCCCCAACAAGCGGGAGACACCGGGGAGCTGTTTTTT.

For this clonotype: Being one base from a much bigger clone, this may be a read error. The CDR3 DNA sequence: TGTGCCAGCAGTCCGTGGGAGGGAGGATGGACAGATACGCAGTATTTT. Its protein is CASSPWEGGWTDTQYF. This chain connects TRBV11-3 to TRBJ2-3, with 7 bases identical to TRBD2. The CDR3 runs 16 residues. The V segment lost 6 bases and the J segment 3 bases; nucleotides outside the gene matches: 12. Germline lookup yields CDR1 SGHNT and CDR2 YENEEA.

By sample fraction, this clonotype is medium-sized. This chain connects TRBV12-3 or TRBV12-4 to TRBJ1-2; 10 bases are shared with TRBD1. The CDR3 sequence is 12 residues long. Trimming took 5 bases from V and 7 from J; bases not matched to a gene: 1. The CDR3 here is CASSDRGLGYTF. The CDR3 DNA is TGTGCCAGCAGTGACAGGGGGCTTGGCTACACCTTC.

The V and J genes are TRBV5-6 and TRBJ2-1, with no clear D. Germline V CDR1 and CDR2: SGHDT, YYEEEE. Trimming stripped 5 bases from V and 10 bases from J, with 19 bases between. The CDR3 runs 14 residues. The CDR3: CASSFGLGLLEQFF. As DNA, the CDR3 is TGTGCCAGCAGTTTCGGGCTCGGCCTTTTGGAGCAGTTCTTC.

About this clonotype itself: The junction does not match germline at one end; this may be a read error. The rearrangement joins TRBV3-1 to TRBJ1-4, with a possible D match to TRBD1 (5 bases). Germline values: CDR1 LGHDT, CDR2 YNNKEL (reference sequence). The CDR3 length is 12 residues. CDR3 in DNA: TGTGCCAGAAGCCAGGGTGGTGAAAAACTGTTTTTT. Translated: CARSQGGEKLFF.

This clonotype was counted many times. The V gene is TRBV6-2 or TRBV6-3, the J gene TRBJ1-1, with D hard to call. This CDR3 spans 13 amino acids. The V and J ends lost 5 bases and 4 bases respectively, with 11 bases between them. Per the germline V gene, CDR1 is MNHEY and CDR2 is SVGEGT. The CDR3 loop reads CASSKIRSTEAFF. The CDR3 coding sequence is TGTGCCAGCAGTAAGATTAGGAGCACTGAAGCTTTCTTT.

The table lists this clonotype with many counts. The gene calls are TRBV9 and TRBJ2-1, with a weak D call TRBD1 (6 bases). Germline V gives CDR1 SGDLS, CDR2 YYNGEE. Trimming took 2 bases from V and 6 from J, leaving 12 bases between them. The CDR3 totals 14 residues. The CDR3 region is CASSVRTEVNEQFF. The CDR3 DNA reads as TGTGCCAGCAGCGTCCGGACAGAGGTCAATGAGCAGTTCTTC.

The table lists this clonotype with many counts. This chain uses TRBV14 with TRBJ1-2; TRBD1 matches at 11 bases. CDR3 size: 15 residues. In germline, CDR1 is SGHDN, CDR2 FVKESK. Losses at the gene ends were 1 base for V and 4 bases for J; bases not matched to a gene: 2. The DNA of the CDR3 is TGTGCCAGCAGCCAAGCGGACAGGGGGCCCTATGGCTACACCTTC. Protein: CASSQADRGPYGYTF.

This clonotype is termed medium-sized. The chain is built from TRBV6-4 and TRBJ1-1; D not resolved. Germline-derived CDR1 and CDR2 are MRHNA and SNTAGT. V lost 6 bases to trimming and J lost 0 bases, with 11 bases between them. The CDR3 contains 14 residues. CDR3 residues: CASRMEQMNTEAFF. CDR3 nucleotide sequence: TGTGCCAGCAGGATGGAACAAATGAACACTGAAGCTTTCTTT.

This clonotype was recorded only once. A single base separates this from a much larger clone, so it may be a read error. This rearrangement joins TRBV9 to TRBJ2-7; no firm D call. Germline CDR1 is SGDLS and CDR2 is YYNGEE. Trimming removed 3 bases at V and 0 bases at J, with 19 bases between. CDR3 size: 17 residues. The chain's CDR3 is CASSGSRVAKYSYEQYF. As DNA, the CDR3 is TGTGCCAGCAGCGGATCCCGGGTCGCCAAGTACTCCTACGAGCAGTACTTC.

The genes are TRBV5-1 and TRBJ2-1; D possibly corresponds to TRBD2 (7 bases). The CDR3 sequence is 16 residues long. Germline V gene lookup returns CDR1 SGHRS and CDR2 YFSETQ. V was trimmed by 5 bases and J by 8 bases, leaving 23 bases between them. CDR3 nucleotide sequence: TGCGCCAGCAGGTACACAGCGGGACCCGGGGGCGATGAGCAGTTCTTC. It yields the protein CASRYTAGPGGDEQFF.

There are many counts of this clonotype. The rearrangement joins TRBV28 to TRBJ2-7, with D possibly being TRBD1 (5 bases). This CDR3 contains 14 residues. CDR1 and CDR2 from the germline V gene are MDHEN and SYDVKM. V lost 8 bases and J 3 bases, leaving 17 bases between the germline ends. The CDR3 DNA reads TGTGCCAGCTATAAGGCTGGCAGGGACTACGAGCAGTACTTC. Encoded protein: CASYKAGRDYEQYF.

The V gene is TRBV10-3, the J gene TRBJ1-4, with TRBD1 matching over 10 bases. The CDR3 length is 15 residues. J lost 4 bases, V lost 4 bases, and 3 bases had no gene match. Germline CDR1 is ENHRY and CDR2 is SYGVKD. The CDR3 reads CAISAGQGDNEKLFF. DNA of the CDR3: TGTGCCATCAGTGCCGGACAGGGGGATAATGAAAAACTGTTTTTT.

This clonotype was seen a few times. The V gene is TRBV19, the J gene TRBJ2-6, with D possibly called TRBD1 or TRBD2 (5 bases each). The CDR3 is 15 residues long. The germline V gene encodes CDR1 LNHDA and CDR2 SQIVND (reference sequence). The ends were cut back, 7 bases at V and 3 bases at J, with 13 bases in the middle. CDR3 sequence reads: CASTTWGSGANVLTF. In DNA, the CDR3 is TGTGCCAGTACCACTTGGGGGAGTGGGGCCAACGTCCTGACTTTC.

DNA of the CDR3: TGCAGCGCAGAACCAGGGGAGACCCAGTACTTC. Protein product: CSAEPGETQYF. This chain uses TRBV29-1 with TRBJ2-5; tentative D call: TRBD1 (5 bases). Germline CDR1 reads SQVTM; CDR2 reads ANQGSEA. V lost 7 bases and J lost 5, with 11 bases in between. CDR3 length: 11 residues.

In this sample, this clonotype turned up a few times. The chain couples TRBV7-9 to TRBJ1-1; D not resolved. The V end was cut by 4 bases, the J end by 0 bases, with 6 bases between. The CDR3 length is 13 residues. The germline V gene encodes CDR1 SEHNR and CDR2 FQNEAQ (reference sequence). The CDR3 DNA is TGTGCCAGCAGCTCCCACATGAACACTGAAGCTTTCTTT. Amino acids: CASSSHMNTEAFF.

A word on this clonotype: This may be a read error, as it is one base from a much larger clone. The rearrangement joins TRBV6-1 to TRBJ1-3; D is ambiguous. Germline V gene lookup returns CDR1 MNHNS and CDR2 SASEGT. Trimming left V 2 bases short and J 1 base short, with 9 bases between. The CDR3 is made up of 15 amino acids. For the CDR3, the DNA is TGTGCCAGCAGTGAAATGACGAGGTCTGGAAACACCATATATTTT. Its translation is CASSEMTRSGNTIYF.

This clonotype was detected a few times. The rearrangement joins TRBV4-1 to TRBJ1-1, with no clear D. The CDR3 is made up of 14 amino acids. With 6 bases removed from V and 1 base from J, the gap between germline ends came to 12 bases. Germline V gene sequence: CDR1 MGHRA, CDR2 YSYEKL. The CDR3: CASRAGFENTEAFF. CDR3 nucleotides: TGCGCCAGCAGAGCCGGTTTTGAGAACACTGAAGCTTTCTTT.

This clonotype appeared many times. This chain connects TRBV5-1 to TRBJ2-7, with D possibly matching TRBD2 (5 bases). Germline V gives CDR1 SGHRS, CDR2 YFSETQ. V was shortened by 0 bases and J by 5 bases, with 12 bases between the two germline ends. The CDR3 totals 14 residues. The CDR3 protein is CASSLEGETHEQYF. CDR3 sequence (DNA): TGCGCCAGCAGCTTGGAGGGAGAAACCCACGAGCAGTACTTC.

This clonotype turned up a few times. The chain is built from TRBV5-5 and TRBJ2-7; TRBD1 matches at 7 bases. Germline CDR1 is SGHKS and CDR2 is YYEKEE (reference sequence). The CDR3 extends over 15 amino acids. After removal of 5 bases from V and 2 bases from J, the junction contained 10 bases not matched to a gene. The CDR3 region has the DNA TGTGCCAGCAGGGGCAGGGACAGCCCGACCTACGAGCAGTACTTC. Translation: CASRGRDSPTYEQYF. The full variable domain, in which reference TRBV5-5 and TRBJ2-7 provide the parts outside the CDR3, is DAGVTQSPTHLIKTRGQQVTLRCSPISGHKSVSWYQQVLGQGPQFIFQYYEKEERGRGNFPDRFSARQFPNYSSELNVNALLLGDSALYLCASRGRDSPTYEQYFGPGTRLTVT.

Regarding this clonotype: The junction departs from germline at one end; a sequencing error may be responsible. As DNA, the CDR3 is TGTGACAGCAGCCTAGAGTGGTCCAGGGGTAGAAACATTCAGTACTTC. Protein product: CDSSLEWSRGRNIQYF. This chain connects TRBV7-2 to TRBJ2-4; weak D call: TRBD1 (6 bases). This CDR3 is 16 amino acids long. Germline lookup yields CDR1 SGHTA and CDR2 FQGNSA. The full variable domain, in which reference TRBV7-2 and TRBJ2-4 provide the parts outside the CDR3, is GAGVSQSPSNKVTEKGKDVELRCDPISGHTALYWYRQSLGQGLEFLIYFQGNSAPDKSGLPSDRFSAERTGGSVSTLTIQRTQQEDSAVYLCDSSLEWSRGRNIQYFGAGTRLSVL.